The 30 T cell receptor beta chains reported below all come from one sample, sequenced in a study of cytomegalovirus exposure and HLA in healthy donors. PCR involved 60 Vbeta and 13 Jbeta primers. Sequenced by immunoSEQ multiplex PCR; TCRdb stores in-frame clones only, minus some. The sample consists of 130,000 or so clones, more than 70% of them appearing once. Sequencing input: PBMCs. These receptors were obtained from an older woman in good health and CMV-seronegative.

V is TRBV7-9 and J is TRBJ1-2, with 8 positions matching TRBD1. The V and J ends lost 4 bases and 6 bases, in that order; junction bases with no gene match: 13. CDR3 length: 16 amino acids. Germline V CDR1 and CDR2: SEHNR, FQNEAQ (reference sequence). The CDR3 spells CASSSTAQGVFHGYTF. DNA of the CDR3: TGTGCCAGCAGCTCAACTGCACAGGGGGTTTTCCATGGCTACACCTTC.

CDR3 protein: CASGTVTSNQPQHF. The CDR3 bases are TGTGCCAGCGGCACAGTGACTAGCAATCAGCCCCAGCATTTT. This chain connects TRBV2 to TRBJ1-5; D not resolved. The CDR3 sequence is 14 residues long. Deletions cut 8 bases from V and 0 bases from J, with 11 bases between. Germline CDR1 SNHLY, CDR2 FYNNEI. The whole variable domain, filled in from reference TRBV2 and TRBJ1-5, reads EPEVTQTPSHQVTQMGQEVILRCVPISNHLYFYWYRQILGQKVEFLVSFYNNEISEKSEIFDDQFSVERPDGSNFTLKIRSTKLEDSAMYFCASGTVTSNQPQHFGDGTRLSIL.

The rearrangement joins TRBV10-1 to TRBJ2-7, with D uncertain. Trimming took 0 bases from V and 2 from J, leaving 11 bases between them. The length of the CDR3 is 15 residues. Germline lookup yields CDR1 WNHNN and CDR2 SYGVQD (reference sequence). The CDR3 region is CASSESRGLAYEQYF. CDR3 DNA: TGCGCCAGCAGTGAGTCGAGAGGCCTAGCCTACGAGCAGTACTTC.

This clone was counted once. V and J are TRBV6-1 and TRBJ1-2; weak D call: TRBD1 (5 bases). The ends were cut back, 4 bases at V and 7 bases at J, with 13 bases in the middle. The CDR3 consists of 13 residues. Germline CDR1 reads MNHNS; CDR2 reads SASEGT. CDR3 DNA: TGTGCCAGCAGTGCAGCCAGGGTTTTTGGCTACACCTTC. It yields the protein CASSAARVFGYTF.

The chain couples TRBV21-1 to TRBJ2-1; TRBD1 is the table's D call and was not checked against the DNA. TRBV21-1 is a pseudogene. The CDR3 loop spans 16 amino acids. CDR3 nucleotides: TGTGCCAGCAGCAAAAGAAACATTTGCTCCTACAATGAGCAGTTCTTC. Translating it yields CASSKRNICSYNEQFF.

The chain couples TRBV7-9 to TRBJ2-1; 11 nucleotides align to TRBD1. V shed 6 bases, J shed 13 bases, and the junction held 5 bases outside the gene matches. The CDR3 is made up of 12 amino acids. The V gene's germline CDR1 is SEHNR and CDR2 FQNEAQ (reference sequence). The CDR3: CASSPDRGHQFF. The CDR3 DNA follows: TGTGCCAGCAGTCCGGACAGGGGGCACCAGTTCTTC.

This chain connects TRBV7-7 to TRBJ2-1; 13 bases are shared with TRBD2. Per the germline V gene, CDR1 is SSHAT and CDR2 is FNYEAQ (reference sequence). The V segment lost 5 bases and the J segment 9 bases; nucleotides outside the gene matches: 7. CDR3 length: 15 amino acids. The DNA for the CDR3 is TGTGCCAGCAGCCCAGGACTAGCGGGAGTGGGTGAGCAGTTCTTC. The encoded protein is CASSPGLAGVGEQFF.

This chain connects TRBV27 to TRBJ2-7; 7 nucleotides align to TRBD2. V shed 5 bases, J shed 4 bases, and the junction held 11 bases outside the gene matches. Germline values: CDR1 MNHEY, CDR2 SMNVEV (reference sequence). The CDR3 runs to 15 residues. The DNA for the CDR3 is TGTGCCAGCAGTCTGTCGGGAGGCCGCGGGTACGAGCAGTACTTC. Translated: CASSLSGGRGYEQYF.

The chain is built from TRBV19 and TRBJ1-1; D unclear. Trimming pared 5 bases from V and 0 bases from J, leaving 10 bases between. Germline CDR1 LNHDA, CDR2 SQIVND (reference sequence). This CDR3 is 14 amino acids long. The CDR3 is CASSLGSLNTEAFF. In DNA, the CDR3 is TGTGCCAGTAGTTTGGGCAGCTTGAACACTGAAGCTTTCTTT.

The chain links TRBV18 to TRBJ2-2, with TRBD2 matching 8 bases. Germline V gene data show CDR1 as KGHSH and CDR2 as LQKENI. The CDR3 has 17 residues. Trimming cost V 3 bases and J 1 base; bases outside gene matches: 7. CDR3 in amino acids: CASSPRLAGQNTGELFF. Here the CDR3 DNA reads TGTGCCAGCTCACCCCGGCTAGCGGGCCAGAACACCGGGGAGCTGTTTTTT.

This rearrangement joins TRBV15 to TRBJ1-1; the match to TRBD1 covers 10 bases. In germline, CDR1 is LNHNV, CDR2 YYDKDF (reference sequence). With V trimmed by 6 bases and J by 4 bases, 2 bases remained unmatched. The CDR3 loop spans 13 amino acids. In nucleotides, the CDR3 is TGTGCCACCAGAGACAGGGGGCTCACTGAAGCTTTCTTT. Residues: CATRDRGLTEAFF.

This clone occurred a few times. The genes are TRBV2 and TRBJ2-7; 8 nucleotides agree with TRBD2. Germline CDR1 SNHLY, CDR2 FYNNEI. The CDR3 loop spans 15 amino acids. V dropped 4 bases and J dropped 7; count of bases not matched to a gene: 12. The chain's CDR3 is CASSVSGTTVGEQYF. Written as DNA, the CDR3 is TGTGCCAGCAGTGTTAGCGGGACAACGGTGGGGGAGCAGTACTTC.

The gene calls are TRBV5-1 and TRBJ1-3; D remains unclear. Germline assignment: CDR1 SGHRS and CDR2 YFSETQ. The CDR3 extends over 14 amino acids. Trimming pared 3 bases from V and 2 bases from J, leaving 9 bases between. The CDR3: CASSSLPTGNTIYF. CDR3 bases: TGCGCCAGCAGCTCCCTACCTACTGGAAACACCATATATTTT.

The sample holds one count of this clone. The CDR3 nucleotides read TGTGCCAGCAGCCCGACTAGCGGGAGGCCCCCAGGGTGGCAGTTCTTC. Translating it yields CASSPTSGRPPGWQFF. The chain links TRBV4-2 to TRBJ2-1; 13 bases match TRBD2. V was clipped by 4 bases and J by 12 bases; unmatched bases: 12. The CDR3 is 16 residues long. The V gene's germline CDR1 is LGHNA and CDR2 YNFKEQ.

The V and J genes are TRBV5-5 and TRBJ2-7, with TRBD1 as a possible D gene (6 bases). V lost 0 bases, J lost 0 bases, and 10 bases lay in between. This CDR3 spans 15 amino acids. The V gene's germline CDR1 is SGHKS and CDR2 YYEKEE (reference sequence). The CDR3 DNA reads as TGTGCCAGCAGCTTGGCCGGGACAAGCTCCTACGAGCAGTACTTC. Its protein is CASSLAGTSSYEQYF.

The V and J genes are TRBV7-8 and TRBJ1-3; no clear D gene. This CDR3 region has 16 residues. Germline CDR1 is SGHVS and CDR2 is FQNEAQ. V was shortened by 4 bases and J by 0 bases, with 13 bases between the two germline ends. The CDR3 nucleotides read TGTGCCAGCAGCTCCCGCCGCAGTAACTCTGGAAACACCATATATTTT. As protein: CASSSRRSNSGNTIYF. Complete variable domain (other parts from reference TRBV7-8 and TRBJ1-3): GAGVSQSPRYKVAKRGQDVALRCDPISGHVSLFWYQQALGQGPEFLTYFQNEAQLDKSGLPSDRFFAERPEGSVSTLKIQRTQQEDSAVYLCASSSRRSNSGNTIYFGEGSWLTVV.

The sample holds one count of this clone. The rearrangement uses TRBV19 and TRBJ1-1, with D perhaps matching TRBD1 (6 bases). V lost 9 bases to trimming and J lost 2 bases, with 13 bases between them. The length of the CDR3 is 13 residues. CDR1 is LNHDA, CDR2 SQIVND, per germline (reference sequence). As DNA, the CDR3 is TGTGCCAGGGCATACAGGGACAACACTGAAGCTTTCTTT. Its protein product is CARAYRDNTEAFF.

The V call is TRBV11-2, the J call TRBJ1-1, with 7 bases fitting TRBD1. From germline, CDR1 is SGHAT and CDR2 FQNNGV. The CDR3 has 15 amino acids. Unmatched junction bases numbered 8, after V lost 3 bases and J lost 4 bases. Here the CDR3 reads CASSFDRASTTEAFF. The CDR3 DNA is TGTGCCAGCAGCTTCGACAGGGCCAGTACCACTGAAGCTTTCTTT.

J is TRBJ2-7 and V is TRBV4-1, with D maybe TRBD2 (5 bases). The CDR3 runs 13 residues. CDR1 MGHRA and CDR2 YSYEKL come from the germline V gene. Trimming removed 2 bases at V and 3 bases at J, with 8 bases between. The CDR3 protein is CASSQPGYYEQYF. CDR3 DNA sequence: TGCGCCAGCAGCCAACCGGGGTACTACGAGCAGTACTTC.

V gene TRBV4-1 combines with J gene TRBJ2-5, with D perhaps matching TRBD2 (6 bases). The last part of the DNA fits TRBJ2-7 better; the J call may be wrong. The germline gives CDR1 MGHRA, CDR2 YSYEKL. CDR3 length equals 17 residues. Here the CDR3 reads CASSQVGGPANSYEQYF. As DNA, the CDR3 is TGCGCCAGCAGCCAAGTGGGGGGTCCGGCAAACTCCTACGAGCAGTACTTC.

This clone was picked up one time. The J gene is TRBJ2-7, the V gene TRBV28, with TRBD2 matching 11 bases. The V and J ends lost 3 bases and 5 bases, in that order; junction bases with no gene match: 6. This CDR3 is 15 amino acids long. Germline CDR1 reads MDHEN; CDR2 reads SYDVKM. The CDR3 spells CASSFLAGGPDEQYF. The DNA of the CDR3 is TGTGCCAGCAGTTTCCTAGCGGGGGGCCCCGACGAGCAGTACTTC. Full variable domain (missing parts from reference TRBV28 and TRBJ2-7): DVKVTQSSRYLVKRTGEKVFLECVQDMDHENMFWYRQDPGLGLRLIYFSYDVKMKEKGDIPEGYSVSREKKERFSLILESASTNQTSMYLCASSFLAGGPDEQYFGPGTRLTVT.

V usage is TRBV6-5 and J usage is TRBJ2-3; 9 bases fit TRBD2. Germline CDR1 MNHEY, CDR2 SVGAGI. V was clipped by 7 bases and J by 3 bases; unmatched bases: 8. The CDR3 extends over 15 amino acids. DNA for the CDR3: TGTGCCAGCACTCAAAAGCTAGCGGGGACAGATACGCAGTATTTT. Translating gives CASTQKLAGTDTQYF.

The chain links TRBV6-5 to TRBJ1-2; 9 positions agree with TRBD1. CDR3 length equals 14 residues. The germline V gene has CDR1 MNHEY and CDR2 SVGAGI. V lost 5 bases to trimming and J lost 7 bases; unmatched junction nucleotides: 8. The DNA for the CDR3 is TGTGCCAGCAGTCCGGGGGACAGGGACGTTGGCTACACCTTC. Amino acid sequence: CASSPGDRDVGYTF.

This chain connects TRBV5-1 to TRBJ2-7, with TRBD1 identical over 8 bases. Germline values: CDR1 SGHRS, CDR2 YFSETQ. The V segment lost 2 bases and the J segment 1 base; nucleotides outside the gene matches: 8. This CDR3 region has 16 residues. The CDR3 here is CASSFSQGAISYEQYF. The CDR3 DNA sequence: TGCGCCAGCAGCTTTTCGCAGGGGGCGATTTCCTACGAGCAGTACTTC.

The J gene is TRBJ1-1, the V gene TRBV5-1; TRBD1 matches at 7 bases. The CDR3 runs to 17 residues. V shed 4 bases, J shed 4 bases, and the junction held 16 bases outside the gene matches. Germline lookup yields CDR1 SGHRS and CDR2 YFSETQ. The CDR3 DNA reads TGCGCCAGCAGCCCTCGAGGGGAGACAGGGATGGGCACTGAAGCTTTCTTT. Its translation is CASSPRGETGMGTEAFF.

The chain has TRBV6-5 and TRBJ1-5; weak D call: TRBD1 (5 bases). The CDR3 extends over 14 amino acids. V was trimmed by 5 bases and J by 6 bases, leaving 14 bases between them. Germline-derived CDR1 and CDR2 are MNHEY and SVGAGI. CDR3 DNA: TGTGCCAGCAGTGGCGGGGGGGTGGGTCAGCCCCAGCATTTT. It encodes CASSGGGVGQPQHF.

This chain connects TRBV28 to TRBJ2-7; 15 nucleotides line up with TRBD2. There are 19 residues in the CDR3. Germline-derived CDR1 and CDR2 are MDHEN and SYDVKM. J lost 3 bases, V lost 7 bases, and 16 bases had no gene match. The chain's CDR3 is CASNPGLAGGPRDRYEQYF. CDR3 DNA sequence: TGTGCCAGCAACCCGGGACTAGCGGGAGGCCCCAGAGACCGCTACGAGCAGTACTTC.

CDR3 in DNA: TGCGCCAGCAGCCTACCGGGAGTGGGGGGAACTGAAGCTTTCTTT. Amino acid sequence: CASSLPGVGGTEAFF. The V gene is TRBV4-1, the J gene TRBJ1-1; D possibly corresponds to TRBD1 (5 bases). The germline V gene encodes CDR1 MGHRA and CDR2 YSYEKL. The CDR3 has 15 amino acids. Trimming pared 4 bases from V and 5 bases from J, leaving 17 bases between.

This chain links TRBV5-1 with TRBJ2-7; 10 nucleotides line up with TRBD2. CDR3 length equals 15 residues. The J segment lost 0 bases and the V segment lost 0 bases, leaving 0 bases of the junction unmatched. Per germline, CDR1 SGHRS and CDR2 YFSETQ. The CDR3 spells CASSLVAGGSYEQYF. In DNA form, the CDR3 reads TGCGCCAGCAGCTTGGTAGCGGGGGGCTCCTACGAGCAGTACTTC.

The V and J genes are TRBV9 and TRBJ1-2, with TRBD1 matching 7 bases. The CDR3 has 15 amino acids. J gave up 2 bases and V 5 bases, and 9 bases lay outside the gene matches. From germline, CDR1 is SGDLS and CDR2 YYNGEE. CDR3 sequence (DNA): TGTGCCAGCAGTGGTGACAGGGATTTGAACTATGGCTACACCTTC. It encodes CASSGDRDLNYGYTF.